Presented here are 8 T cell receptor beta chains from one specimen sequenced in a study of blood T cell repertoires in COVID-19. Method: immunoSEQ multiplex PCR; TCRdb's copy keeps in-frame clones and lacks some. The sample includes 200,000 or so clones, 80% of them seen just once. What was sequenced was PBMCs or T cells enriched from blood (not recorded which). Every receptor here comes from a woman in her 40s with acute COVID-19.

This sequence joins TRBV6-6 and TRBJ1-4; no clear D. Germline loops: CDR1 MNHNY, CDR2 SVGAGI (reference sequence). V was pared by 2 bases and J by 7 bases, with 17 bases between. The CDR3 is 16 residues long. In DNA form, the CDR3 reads TGTGCCAGCAGTTACCCTGGAGTCGTCGTCGGTGAAAAACTGTTTTTT. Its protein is CASSYPGVVVGEKLFF.

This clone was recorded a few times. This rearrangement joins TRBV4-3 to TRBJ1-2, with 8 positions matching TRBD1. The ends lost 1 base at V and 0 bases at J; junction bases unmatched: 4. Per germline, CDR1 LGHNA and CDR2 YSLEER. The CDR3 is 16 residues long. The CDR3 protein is CASSQGGQVANYGYTF. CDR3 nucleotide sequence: TGCGCCAGCAGCCAAGGGGGACAGGTTGCTAACTATGGCTACACCTTC.

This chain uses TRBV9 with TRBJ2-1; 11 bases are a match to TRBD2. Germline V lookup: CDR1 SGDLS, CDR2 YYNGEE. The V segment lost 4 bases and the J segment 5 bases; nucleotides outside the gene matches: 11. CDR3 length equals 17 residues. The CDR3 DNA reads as TGTGCCAGCAGCCCAAGGCCCCTAGCGGGAGGACACAATGAGCAGTTCTTC. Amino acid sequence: CASSPRPLAGGHNEQFF.

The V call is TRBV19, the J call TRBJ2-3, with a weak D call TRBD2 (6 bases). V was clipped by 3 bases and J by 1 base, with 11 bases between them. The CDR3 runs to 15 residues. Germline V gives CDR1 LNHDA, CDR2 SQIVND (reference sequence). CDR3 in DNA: TGTGCCAGTAGTATTTTGACTAGGGGCACAGATACGCAGTATTTT. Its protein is CASSILTRGTDTQYF.

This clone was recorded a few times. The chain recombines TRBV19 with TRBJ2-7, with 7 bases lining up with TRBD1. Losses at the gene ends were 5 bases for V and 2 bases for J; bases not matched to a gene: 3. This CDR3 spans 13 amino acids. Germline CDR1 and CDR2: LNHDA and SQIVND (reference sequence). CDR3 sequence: CASSFGTAYEQYF. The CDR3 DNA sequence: TGTGCCAGTAGTTTTGGGACAGCCTACGAGCAGTACTTC.

CDR3 coding DNA: TGTGCCAGCAGGCAGACAGGGGCCTCTTTCGGAAGCACTGAAGCTTTCTTT. Its translation is CASRQTGASFGSTEAFF. This rearrangement joins TRBV7-8 to TRBJ1-1; 8 bases are a match to TRBD1. The CDR3 has 17 amino acids. The germline CDR1 and CDR2 sequences are SGHVS and FQNEAQ. With 6 bases clipped from V and 4 bases from J, the junction kept 16 bases outside the gene matches. Full variable domain (outside the CDR3, taken from reference TRBV7-8 and TRBJ1-1): GAGVSQSPRYKVAKRGQDVALRCDPISGHVSLFWYQQALGQGPEFLTYFQNEAQLDKSGLPSDRFFAERPEGSVSTLKIQRTQQEDSAVYLCASRQTGASFGSTEAFFGQGTRLTVV.

CDR3 sequence: CASSPAGGPNQPQHF. DNA of the CDR3: TGTGCCAGCAGCCCCGCCGGGGGTCCGAATCAGCCCCAGCATTTT. This rearrangement joins TRBV5-4 to TRBJ1-5, with a possible D match to TRBD1 (5 bases). This CDR3 is 15 amino acids long. V lost 4 bases to trimming and J lost 4 bases, with 15 bases between them. Germline V gene data show CDR1 as SGHNT and CDR2 as YYREEE (reference sequence).

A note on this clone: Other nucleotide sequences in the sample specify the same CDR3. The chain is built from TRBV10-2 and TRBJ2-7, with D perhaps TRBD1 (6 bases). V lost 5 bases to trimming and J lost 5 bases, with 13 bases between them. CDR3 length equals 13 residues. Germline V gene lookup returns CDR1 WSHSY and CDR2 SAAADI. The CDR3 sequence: CASSLSQGNEQYF. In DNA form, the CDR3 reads TGCGCCAGCAGTCTGTCGCAGGGGAACGAGCAGTACTTC.